A selection of T cell receptor beta chains follows, all from one sample in a study of shared clonotypes between healthy human individuals. Some clones are missing from TCRdb's copy, which holds only in-frame ones; the method was immunoSEQ multiplex PCR. The repertoire consists of 2 million to 2.5 million clones, with approximately 95% occurring once and the leading ten covering more than 0.1%. The sample consisted of naive CD4+ T cells sorted from blood. Every receptor here comes from a man aged 18 to 29 in good health. CDR3s include the opening cysteine and the closing phenylalanine or tryptophan. D genes are given only for firm matches. Clone size is stated in some rows and not others, as once, few, many or a class when expanded.

clone_size: NA; j_call: TRBJ2-3; d_call: TRBD2; cdr3_length: 16; v_call: TRBV5-4; cdr3_nt: TGTGCCAGCAGCTTGGCCTTGAAAAGCGGGATAGATACGCAGTATTTT; cdr3_aa: CASSLALKSGIDTQYF
clone_size: NA; j_call: TRBJ1-1; d_call: NA; cdr3_length: 15; v_call: TRBV18; cdr3_nt: TGTGCCAGCTCACCAGTGGAGGCCGTAGGCACTGAAGCTTTCTTT; cdr3_aa: CASSPVEAVGTEAFF
clone_size: NA; j_call: TRBJ2-6; d_call: NA; cdr3_length: 16; v_call: TRBV6-6; cdr3_nt: TGTGCCAGCAACGCCCCCGGGCCTTCTGGGGCCAACGTCCTGACTTTC; cdr3_aa: CASNAPGPSGANVLTF
clone_size: NA; j_call: TRBJ2-5; d_call: TRBD1; cdr3_length: 15; v_call: TRBV5-4; cdr3_nt: TGTGCCAGCAGCCTCCCGGGACAGGGAAAGGAGACCCAGTACTTC; cdr3_aa: CASSLPGQGKETQYF
clone_size: NA; j_call: TRBJ1-2; d_call: NA; cdr3_length: 13; v_call: TRBV5-4; cdr3_nt: TGTGCCAGCAGCTTTGGGCCAGTCTATGGCTACACCTTC; cdr3_aa: CASSFGPVYGYTF
clone_size: NA; j_call: TRBJ1-6; d_call: TRBD1; cdr3_length: 17; v_call: TRBV5-1; cdr3_nt: TGCGCCAGCAGCTTGGCCGGACAGGGAACCTATAATTCACCCCTCCACTTT; cdr3_aa: CASSLAGQGTYNSPLHF
clone_size: NA; j_call: TRBJ2-7; d_call: TRBD1; cdr3_length: 15; v_call: TRBV5-1; cdr3_nt: TGCGCCAGCAGCTTGGGCGGGACAGGGAGCAACGAGCAGTACTTC; cdr3_aa: CASSLGGTGSNEQYF
clone_size: NA; j_call: TRBJ1-2; d_call: TRBD1; cdr3_length: 13; v_call: TRBV7-2; cdr3_nt: TGTGCCAGCAGGTTTACAGGGGCCTATGGCTACACCTTC; cdr3_aa: CASRFTGAYGYTF
clone_size: NA; j_call: TRBJ2-7; d_call: NA; cdr3_length: 15; v_call: TRBV5-1; cdr3_nt: TGCGCCAGCACCCTAAGCGCAGGGGATACCTACGAGCAGTACTTC; cdr3_aa: CASTLSAGDTYEQYF
clone_size: NA; j_call: TRBJ1-6; d_call: NA; cdr3_length: 16; v_call: TRBV5-5; cdr3_nt: TGTGCCAGCAGCTACAGGAGCAACCCATATAATTCACCCCTCCACTTT; cdr3_aa: CASSYRSNPYNSPLHF
clone_size: NA; j_call: TRBJ1-4; d_call: NA; cdr3_length: 16; v_call: TRBV4-3; cdr3_nt: TGCGCCAGCAGCCAAGAGGCAGGCATGCCTAATGAAAAACTGTTTTTT; cdr3_aa: CASSQEAGMPNEKLFF
clone_size: NA; j_call: TRBJ1-5; d_call: NA; cdr3_length: 15; v_call: TRBV6-1; cdr3_nt: TGTGCCAGCAGTCAGTCTGGGGCTCGTCTTCAGCCCCAGCATTTT; cdr3_aa: CASSQSGARLQPQHF
clone_size: NA; j_call: TRBJ2-7; d_call: TRBD1; cdr3_length: 13; v_call: TRBV6-1; cdr3_nt: TGTGCCAGTGGGGACAGACGAACATACGAGCAGTACTTC; cdr3_aa: CASGDRRTYEQYF
clone_size: NA; j_call: TRBJ2-7; d_call: TRBD2; cdr3_length: 17; v_call: TRBV7-9; cdr3_nt: TGTGCCAGCAGCCCTCAGAGCGGGAGGGCCGTAACCTACGAGCAGTACTTC; cdr3_aa: CASSPQSGRAVTYEQYF
clone_size: NA; j_call: TRBJ2-1; d_call: TRBD1; cdr3_length: 14; v_call: TRBV5-1; cdr3_nt: TGCGCCAGCAGCGTCAGGGGGCTTGAAAATGAGCAGTTCTTC; cdr3_aa: CASSVRGLENEQFF
clone_size: NA; j_call: TRBJ2-3; d_call: NA; cdr3_length: 16; v_call: TRBV18; cdr3_nt: TGTGCCAGCTCACCTTTGCCCGGGACCGCTGGTAGTCCGCAGTATTTT; cdr3_aa: CASSPLPGTAGSPQYF
clone_size: NA; j_call: TRBJ2-1; d_call: NA; cdr3_length: 16; v_call: TRBV7-6; cdr3_nt: TGTGCCAGCAGCTTAGTGACCGGGACGGCGAACAATGAGCAGTTCTTC; cdr3_aa: CASSLVTGTANNEQFF
clone_size: NA; j_call: TRBJ2-7; d_call: NA; cdr3_length: 12; v_call: TRBV19; cdr3_nt: TGTGCCAGTAGTTCGGGAGCCTACGAGCAGTACTTC; cdr3_aa: CASSSGAYEQYF
clone_size: NA; j_call: TRBJ2-5; d_call: TRBD2; cdr3_length: 16; v_call: TRBV25-1; cdr3_nt: TGTGCCAGCAGTGTCCTAGCGGACTGGTACCAAGAGACCCAGTACTTC; cdr3_aa: CASSVLADWYQETQYF
clone_size: NA; j_call: TRBJ2-1; d_call: TRBD2; cdr3_length: 15; v_call: TRBV7-9; cdr3_nt: TGTGCCAGCGGAAAACTAGCGGGTGGCTACAATGAGCAGTTCTTC; cdr3_aa: CASGKLAGGYNEQFF
clone_size: NA; j_call: TRBJ2-7; d_call: NA; cdr3_length: 15; v_call: TRBV19; cdr3_nt: TGTGCCAGTAGTATCGAGCGGGCCGGCCCCTACGAGCAGTACTTC; cdr3_aa: CASSIERAGPYEQYF
clone_size: NA; j_call: TRBJ2-5; d_call: TRBD1; cdr3_length: 16; v_call: TRBV5-1; cdr3_nt: TGCGCCAGCAGCTTGGGAAGGGACAGGGTTCAAGAGACCCAGTACTTC; cdr3_aa: CASSLGRDRVQETQYF
clone_size: NA; j_call: TRBJ2-2; d_call: TRBD2; cdr3_length: 17; v_call: TRBV5-1; cdr3_nt: TGCGCCAGCAGCCCCAGGACTAGCGGAGACAACACCGGGGAGCTGTTTTTT; cdr3_aa: CASSPRTSGDNTGELFF
clone_size: NA; j_call: TRBJ2-5; d_call: TRBD1; cdr3_length: 18; v_call: TRBV10-3; cdr3_nt: TGTGCCATCAGAGGGACAGGCGGCGGCGGATCCTTCCAAGAGACCCAGTACTTC; cdr3_aa: CAIRGTGGGGSFQETQYF
clone_size: NA; j_call: TRBJ1-1; d_call: NA; cdr3_length: 19; v_call: TRBV12-5; cdr3_nt: TGTGCTAGTGGTTTGGTACTGGGGGCCTCAACCCCCGTGAACACTGAAGCTTTCTTT; cdr3_aa: CASGLVLGASTPVNTEAFF
clone_size: NA; j_call: TRBJ2-2; d_call: TRBD2; cdr3_length: 13; v_call: TRBV2; cdr3_nt: TGTGCCAGCAGCGGGGAGGGCACCGGGGAGCTGTTTTTT; cdr3_aa: CASSGEGTGELFF
clone_size: NA; j_call: TRBJ2-7; d_call: TRBD2; cdr3_length: 13; v_call: TRBV6-5; cdr3_nt: TGTGCCAGCAGAGAAAGCGGGAGACCCGAGCAGTACTTC; cdr3_aa: CASRESGRPEQYF
clone_size: NA; j_call: TRBJ2-5; d_call: TRBD1; cdr3_length: 14; v_call: TRBV11-2; cdr3_nt: TGTGCCAGCAGCTTGGGACAGGGGGAAGAGACCCAGTACTTC; cdr3_aa: CASSLGQGEETQYF
clone_size: once; j_call: TRBJ2-1; d_call: TRBD2; cdr3_length: 19; v_call: TRBV14; cdr3_nt: TGTGCCAGCAGCCAAGTCGGTAGCGGGAGGGCGTGGACCTACAATGAGCAGTTCTTC; cdr3_aa: CASSQVGSGRAWTYNEQFF
clone_size: NA; j_call: TRBJ2-7; d_call: NA; cdr3_length: 13; v_call: TRBV2; cdr3_nt: TGTGCCAGCAGTCAGGGGAGCTCCTACGAGCAGTACTTC; cdr3_aa: CASSQGSSYEQYF
clone_size: NA; j_call: TRBJ2-5; d_call: NA; cdr3_length: 12; v_call: TRBV7-2; cdr3_nt: TGTGCCAGCAGCCCCGCCAAAGAGACCCAGTACTTC; cdr3_aa: CASSPAKETQYF
clone_size: NA; j_call: TRBJ2-5; d_call: NA; cdr3_length: 13; v_call: TRBV10-3; cdr3_nt: TGTGCCATCAGTGAGTCGACAGTAGAGACCCAGTACTTC; cdr3_aa: CAISESTVETQYF
clone_size: NA; j_call: TRBJ2-7; d_call: NA; cdr3_length: 12; v_call: TRBV6-5; cdr3_nt: TGTGCCAGCAGTAGACCGAATGCAGAGCAGTACTTC; cdr3_aa: CASSRPNAEQYF
clone_size: NA; j_call: TRBJ1-1; d_call: TRBD1; cdr3_length: 14; v_call: TRBV11-2; cdr3_nt: TGTGCCAGCAGCCCACAGGGGATAGGCACTGAAGCTTTCTTT; cdr3_aa: CASSPQGIGTEAFF
clone_size: NA; j_call: TRBJ2-5; d_call: NA; cdr3_length: 12; v_call: TRBV10-3; cdr3_nt: TGTGCCATCAGGGGAAGCCAAGAGACCCAGTACTTC; cdr3_aa: CAIRGSQETQYF
clone_size: NA; j_call: TRBJ1-2; d_call: NA; cdr3_length: 18; v_call: TRBV28; cdr3_nt: TGTGCCAGCAGTTCTCCGGGACAAGTTAAAGGAGCTAACTATGGCTACACCTTC; cdr3_aa: CASSSPGQVKGANYGYTF
clone_size: NA; j_call: TRBJ2-1; d_call: TRBD2; cdr3_length: 14; v_call: TRBV7-2; cdr3_nt: TGTGCCAGCAGCTTAGGCGGGGGGGGCAATGAGCAGTTCTTC; cdr3_aa: CASSLGGGGNEQFF
clone_size: NA; j_call: TRBJ2-5; d_call: TRBD1; cdr3_length: 16; v_call: TRBV4-3; cdr3_nt: TGCGCCAGCAGCCAAGATCTTTTGGGACAGCAAGAGACCCAGTACTTC; cdr3_aa: CASSQDLLGQQETQYF
clone_size: NA; j_call: TRBJ1-4; d_call: NA; cdr3_length: 13; v_call: TRBV4-1; cdr3_nt: TGCGCCAGCAGTCTGGCAGTGAATGAAAAACTGTTTTTT; cdr3_aa: CASSLAVNEKLFF
clone_size: NA; j_call: TRBJ1-5; d_call: NA; cdr3_length: 15; v_call: TRBV2; cdr3_nt: TGTGCCAGCAGCGACAGCGGTTATAGCAATCAGCCCCAGCATTTT; cdr3_aa: CASSDSGYSNQPQHF
clone_size: NA; j_call: TRBJ1-2; d_call: TRBD1; cdr3_length: 13; v_call: TRBV28; cdr3_nt: TGTGCCAGCAGAACAGGGGGCTTGAATGGCTACACCTTC; cdr3_aa: CASRTGGLNGYTF
clone_size: NA; j_call: TRBJ2-3; d_call: TRBD2; cdr3_length: 18; v_call: TRBV9; cdr3_nt: TGTGCCAGCAGCGTAGAAGGACTAGCGGGAGGGTTGGCAGATACGCAGTATTTT; cdr3_aa: CASSVEGLAGGLADTQYF
clone_size: NA; j_call: TRBJ2-7; d_call: TRBD2; cdr3_length: 13; v_call: TRBV29-1; cdr3_nt: TGCAGCGTGGAGACTAGCGGTACCTACGAGCAGTACTTC; cdr3_aa: CSVETSGTYEQYF
clone_size: NA; j_call: TRBJ2-4; d_call: NA; cdr3_length: 13; v_call: TRBV30; cdr3_nt: TGTGCCTGGAGTGTAGTGCCGGGGAACATTCAGTACTTC; cdr3_aa: CAWSVVPGNIQYF